Presented here are 3 T cell receptor beta chains from one specimen sequenced in a study of cytomegalovirus exposure and HLA in healthy donors. The PCR had 60 Vbeta and 13 Jbeta primers. TCRdb's copy holds only in-frame clones and misses some; the assay was immunoSEQ multiplex PCR. The sample table sets out some 130,000 clones. Source material: PBMCs. All receptors come from a man aged 18 to 29 in good health and CMV-seronegative.

This chain connects TRBV29-1 to TRBJ1-1; perhaps TRBD1 as D (6 bases). The ends were cut back, 7 bases at V and 4 bases at J, with 10 bases in the middle. The germline V gene encodes CDR1 SQVTM and CDR2 ANQGSEA. The CDR3 runs to 11 residues. CDR3 in DNA: TGCAGCGCGGGGGGGCGCACTGAAGCTTTCTTT. This gives the protein CSAGGRTEAFF.

The chain is built from TRBV28 and TRBJ1-5, with 7 bases identical to TRBD1. Germline CDR1 is MDHEN and CDR2 is SYDVKM. Trimming removed 5 bases from V and 6 bases from J; junction bases left unmatched: 7. This CDR3 is 14 amino acids long. CDR3 DNA: TGTGCCAGCAGTGTACAGGGGATCGGTCAGCCCCAGCATTTT. Residues: CASSVQGIGQPQHF.

This sequence joins TRBV5-4 and TRBJ1-4; D remains unclear. Trimming stripped 1 base from V and 5 bases from J, with 12 bases between. CDR1 is SGHNT, CDR2 YYREEE, per germline (reference sequence). The CDR3 extends over 15 amino acids. CDR3 residues: CASSLYTEKNEKLFF. The DNA of the CDR3 is TGTGCCAGCAGCTTGTATACAGAAAAGAATGAAAAACTGTTTTTT.